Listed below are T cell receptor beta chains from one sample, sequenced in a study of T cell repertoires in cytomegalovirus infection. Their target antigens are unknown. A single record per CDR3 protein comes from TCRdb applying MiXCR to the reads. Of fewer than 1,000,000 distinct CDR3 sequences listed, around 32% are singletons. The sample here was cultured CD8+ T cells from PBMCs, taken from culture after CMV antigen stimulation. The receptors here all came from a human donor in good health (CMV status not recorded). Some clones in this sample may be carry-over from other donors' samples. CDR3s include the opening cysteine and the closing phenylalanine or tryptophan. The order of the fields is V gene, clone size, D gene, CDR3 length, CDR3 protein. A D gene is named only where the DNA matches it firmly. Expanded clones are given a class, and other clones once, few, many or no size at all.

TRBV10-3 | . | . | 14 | CAILEQDAYYGYTF
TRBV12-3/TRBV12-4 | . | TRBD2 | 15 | CASSFASGGANEQFF
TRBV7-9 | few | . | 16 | CASSVGPFEGGQPQHF
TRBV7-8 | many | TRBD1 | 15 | CASSYYTGEVQPQHF
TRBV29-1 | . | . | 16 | CSGEGQASASGNTIYF
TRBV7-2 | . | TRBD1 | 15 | CASSLAPGGIGGYTF
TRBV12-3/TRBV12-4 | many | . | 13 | CASSEGPTTEQYF
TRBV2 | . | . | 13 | CASPDEFTDTQYF
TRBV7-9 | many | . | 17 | CASSLATGRMNTGELFF
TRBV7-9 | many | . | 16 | CASSFIPGAMNTEAFF
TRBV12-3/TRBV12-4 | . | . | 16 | CASSSPTGGFYNEQFF
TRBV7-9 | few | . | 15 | CASSLERTTGNTIYF
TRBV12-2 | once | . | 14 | CASRFGQRNQPQHF
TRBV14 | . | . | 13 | CASSPNRNYGYTF
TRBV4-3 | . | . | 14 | CASGPSGANYGYTF
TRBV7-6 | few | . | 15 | CASSLAIGARDEQYF
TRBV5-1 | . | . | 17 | CASSLAKGTTSTDTQYF
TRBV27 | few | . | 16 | CASNPLGGRSYNEQFF
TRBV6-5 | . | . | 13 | CASTPTGSYGYTF
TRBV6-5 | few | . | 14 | CASSLLGRRETQYF
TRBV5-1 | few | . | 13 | CASNTKADGGYTF
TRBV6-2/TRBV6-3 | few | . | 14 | CASSYSGGWDEQYF
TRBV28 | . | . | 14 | CASSLELTTDTQYF
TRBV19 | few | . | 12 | CASTPGDYGYTF
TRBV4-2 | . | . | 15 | CASSQEEGANYGYTF
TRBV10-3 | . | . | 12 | CAIRFGGDEQFF
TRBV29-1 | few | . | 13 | CSVLLLDQAGYTF
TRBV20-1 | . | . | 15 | CSARDFVQGELEAFF